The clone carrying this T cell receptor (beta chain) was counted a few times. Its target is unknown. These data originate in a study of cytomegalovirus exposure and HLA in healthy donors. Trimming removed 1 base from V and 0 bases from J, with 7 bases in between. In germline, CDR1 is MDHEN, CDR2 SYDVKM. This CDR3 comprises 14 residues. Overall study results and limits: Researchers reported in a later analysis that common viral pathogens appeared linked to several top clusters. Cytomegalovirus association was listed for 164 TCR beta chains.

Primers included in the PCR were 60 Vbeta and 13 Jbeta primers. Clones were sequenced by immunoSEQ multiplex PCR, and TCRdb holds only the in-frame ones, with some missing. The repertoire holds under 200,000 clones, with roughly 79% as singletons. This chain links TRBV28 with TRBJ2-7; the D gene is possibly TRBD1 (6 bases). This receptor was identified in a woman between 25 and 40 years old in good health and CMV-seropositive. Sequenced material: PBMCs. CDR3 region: CASSLLGGSYEQYF. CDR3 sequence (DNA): TGTGCCAGCAGTTTATTAGGGGGCTCCTACGAGCAGTACTTC.